The 25 T cell receptor beta chains in this list originate from one sample, sequenced in a study of post-analysis software for immune sequencing data. Unique molecular identifiers were built into the TCR beta cDNA libraries. TCRdb analysed the PCR reads with MiXCR anew, one entry per CDR3 protein. The sample has hundreds of thousands of distinct CDR3 sequences; roughly 46% are singletons. Study-level points and caveats: There were four or five TRBV segments more frequent in patients than controls, and TRBV5-6, TRBV5-1 and TRBV20-1 were among them.

The antigens these receptors bind are not known. Sequencing was performed on blood. Source of these receptors: a girl between 10 and 17 years old with multiple sclerosis.

This clonotype was seen only a few times. This CDR3 reads CSARGMTGGHHGYTF. In DNA form, the CDR3 reads TGCAGTGCTAGAGGGATGACAGGGGGCCACCATGGCTACACCTTC. The rearrangement uses TRBV20-1 and TRBJ1-2; 10 nucleotides line up with TRBD1. This CDR3 region has 15 residues. With V trimmed by 1 base and J by 6 bases, 8 bases remained unmatched. Germline lookup yields CDR1 DFQATT and CDR2 SNEGSKA (reference sequence).

This clonotype was counted between two and nine times. This sequence joins TRBV10-3 and TRBJ2-7; D may be TRBD1 or TRBD2 (6 bases each). The germline V and J ends were trimmed by 3 bases and 1 base, with 16 bases remaining between them. The CDR3 is 16 amino acids. Germline CDR1 and CDR2: ENHRY and SYGVKD. CDR3 residues: CAISDTGQGRSYEQYF. Here the CDR3 DNA reads TGTGCCATCAGTGATACTGGGCAGGGGAGGTCCTACGAGCAGTACTTC.

V is TRBV7-6 and J is TRBJ2-7, with D perhaps TRBD1 (7 bases). V was trimmed by 6 bases and J by 10 bases, leaving 22 bases between them. This CDR3 has 14 amino acids. Germline loops: CDR1 SGHVS, CDR2 FNYEAQ. The CDR3 DNA follows: TGTGCCAGCAGTCCGGGGAGCAGGGGGGAGGCCCAGTACTTC. Encoded protein: CASSPGSRGEAQYF.

The chain uses TRBV12-3 or TRBV12-4 and TRBJ2-1, with 10 bases that match TRBD2. This CDR3 is 16 amino acids long. V was clipped by 6 bases and J by 4 bases; unmatched bases: 9. The CDR3 region has the DNA TGTGCCAGCAGCGAGCCGGGACTAGCGCTATACAATGAGCAGTTCTTC. This codes for CASSEPGLALYNEQFF.

In this sample, this clonotype turned up a few times. V gene TRBV12-3 or TRBV12-4 combines with J gene TRBJ1-2; D may be TRBD1 (5 bases). There are 13 residues in the CDR3. V lost 5 bases and J lost 8, with 15 bases in between. CDR3 bases: TGTGCCAGCAGTACCCCGGGGGGTTGGGGCTACACCTTC. It translates to CASSTPGGWGYTF.

This clonotype turned up a few times. V and J are TRBV6-5 and TRBJ2-5; 9 nucleotides agree with TRBD1. Germline V gives CDR1 MNHEY, CDR2 SVGAGI. V lost 6 bases, J lost 5 bases, and 4 bases stayed unmatched. The CDR3 length is 13 residues. DNA of the CDR3: TGTGCCAGCAGAACAGGGGGCGGTGAGACCCAGTACTTC. This gives the protein CASRTGGGETQYF.

The chain couples TRBV10-3 to TRBJ2-3, with a possible D match to TRBD1 (6 bases). Germline values: CDR1 ENHRY, CDR2 SYGVKD. V gave up 2 bases and J gave up 0 bases, with 12 bases separating them. The CDR3 length is 16 residues. CDR3 DNA sequence: TGTGCCATCAGTGAGCTCGGGACATCAAGCACAGATACGCAGTATTTT. It yields the protein CAISELGTSSTDTQYF.

Of note for this clonotype: One base away lies a much larger clone, so this may be a sequencing read error. V and J are TRBV7-8 and TRBJ2-7; possibly TRBD2 for D (5 bases). CDR3 size: 17 residues. CDR1 SGHVS and CDR2 FQNEAQ come from the germline V gene. V lost 1 base to trimming and J lost 0 bases, with 16 bases between them. CDR3 nucleotide sequence: TGTGCCAGCAGCTTAGGGGTGCGAGCGGAGAGCTCCTACGAGCAGTACTTC. This gives the protein CASSLGVRAESSYEQYF.

The chain recombines TRBV15 with TRBJ2-5; D is possibly TRBD1 (6 bases). The CDR3 totals 16 residues. V gave up 5 bases and J gave up 5 bases, with 21 bases separating them. From germline, CDR1 is LNHNV and CDR2 YYDKDF (reference sequence). CDR3 protein: CATSGQRKGTGETQYF. The CDR3 DNA is TGTGCCACCAGCGGACAGAGAAAGGGGACGGGGGAGACCCAGTACTTC.

The chain uses TRBV7-2 and TRBJ2-4; 8 nucleotides line up with TRBD2. The end of the DNA fits TRBJ2-5 better, so the J call may be wrong. The germline V gene has CDR1 SGHTA and CDR2 FQGNSA. The CDR3 consists of 19 residues. The CDR3 region is CTSSLIGRGAHLLEETQYF. In nucleotides, the CDR3 is TGTACCAGCAGCTTAATAGGGCGGGGGGCTCACCTCCTTGAAGAGACCCAGTACTTC.

The chain joins TRBV20-1 to TRBJ1-2; D unclear. V was trimmed by 1 base and J by 6 bases, leaving 12 bases between them. The V gene's germline CDR1 is DFQATT and CDR2 SNEGSKA (reference sequence). The CDR3 has 13 residues. The CDR3 protein is CSARAQENHGYTF. For the CDR3, the DNA is TGCAGTGCTAGAGCGCAGGAGAACCATGGCTACACCTTC.

This chain uses TRBV12-3 or TRBV12-4 with TRBJ2-7; possibly TRBD1 for D (5 bases). The CDR3 has 12 amino acids. The V end lost 7 bases, the J end lost 3 bases, and 10 bases lay between the germline ends. The CDR3 DNA follows: TGTGCCAGCACCGATCAGGGCTACGAGCAGTACTTC. Amino acids: CASTDQGYEQYF.

The J gene is TRBJ2-4, the V gene TRBV4-3, with D tentatively TRBD1 or TRBD2 (5 bases each). The V gene lost 4 bases and the J gene lost 12 bases, with 16 bases spanning the gap. This CDR3 comprises 13 residues. In germline, CDR1 is LGHNA, CDR2 YSLEER. The CDR3 here is CASSRNGGVDQYF. The CDR3 region has the DNA TGCGCCAGCAGCCGCAATGGGGGAGTGGATCAGTACTTC.

A few counts support this clonotype. This chain uses TRBV27 with TRBJ2-3; 8 bases are shared with TRBD2. The CDR3 has 15 amino acids. V was clipped by 6 bases and J by 3 bases; unmatched bases: 8. CDR1 and CDR2 (germline): MNHEY, SMNVEV (reference sequence). The CDR3 sequence is CASSHIAGLTDTQYF. Written as DNA, the CDR3 is TGTGCCAGCAGCCATATAGCGGGATTGACAGATACGCAGTATTTT.

This clonotype was found a few times. The chain carries TRBV12-3 or TRBV12-4 and TRBJ2-6; possibly TRBD2 for D (5 bases). Trimming shortened V by 8 bases and J by 0 bases, and 14 bases separated the two germline ends. CDR3 size: 16 residues. CDR3 region: CASGLAKNSGANVLTF. Here the CDR3 DNA reads TGTGCCAGCGGGCTAGCTAAAAACTCTGGGGCCAACGTCCTGACTTTC.

The sample holds a few counts of this clonotype. This chain links TRBV30 with TRBJ1-2; 10 bases are shared with TRBD1. Per germline, CDR1 GTSNPN and CDR2 SVGIG (reference sequence). The junction had 8 bases not matched to a gene; V was cut back by 2 bases and J by 8 bases. The CDR3 spans 14 residues. The CDR3 reads CAWSSVGQGGGYTF. As DNA, the CDR3 is TGTGCCTGGAGTTCCGTTGGACAGGGGGGCGGCTACACCTTC.

The V and J genes are TRBV7-9 and TRBJ2-7; a possible D gene is TRBD1 (5 bases). Trimming took off 4 bases at V and 2 bases at J, with 9 bases between the two ends. This CDR3 is 13 amino acids long. The germline V gene has CDR1 SEHNR and CDR2 FQNEAQ (reference sequence). CDR3 in amino acids: CASSSDTTYEQYF. The CDR3 DNA follows: TGTGCCAGCAGCTCGGACACGACCTACGAGCAGTACTTC.

V is TRBV4-1 and J is TRBJ2-5; TRBD2 matches at 10 bases. Germline trimming cut 7 bases from V and 5 bases from J; bases unmatched to any gene: 13. Per the germline V gene, CDR1 is MGHRA and CDR2 is YSYEKL. This CDR3 spans 16 amino acids. This CDR3 reads CASTQTSGRGLETQYF. The CDR3 DNA reads as TGCGCCAGCACCCAGACTAGCGGGCGGGGGTTGGAGACCCAGTACTTC.

Worth noting for this clonotype: Possible read error: a much larger clone is one base away. V and J are TRBV27 and TRBJ2-4, with D unresolved. This CDR3 is 13 amino acids long. Germline CDR1 reads MNHEY; CDR2 reads SMNVEV (reference sequence). Between the trimmed V and J ends, which lost 7 bases and 2 bases, there was a span of 9 bases. The CDR3 bases are TGTGCCAGCACAGCGCTGACCAAAAACATTCAGTACTTC. Translated, it gives CASTALTKNIQYF.

The chain combines TRBV20-1 with TRBJ2-7; weak D call: TRBD1 (5 bases). The V gene lost 5 bases and the J gene lost 3 bases, with 8 bases spanning the gap. The CDR3 loop spans 11 amino acids. Germline V lookup: CDR1 DFQATT, CDR2 SNEGSKA (reference sequence). The CDR3 bases are TGCAGTGCTCTCAGGGTCTACGAGCAGTACTTC. This gives the protein CSALRVYEQYF.

This clonotype appeared a few times. This chain uses TRBV10-3 with TRBJ1-1; TRBD1 might be the D (5 bases). The germline V gene has CDR1 ENHRY and CDR2 SYGVKD. Trimming took off 6 bases at V and 6 bases at J, with 8 bases between the two ends. CDR3 length: 11 residues. This CDR3 reads CAIRATAEAFF. The CDR3 DNA follows: TGTGCCATCAGGGCGACAGCTGAAGCTTTCTTT.

A few counts support this clonotype. This chain links TRBV20-1 with TRBJ2-7, with TRBD1 matching over 8 bases. The CDR3 sequence is 14 residues long. The germline V gene encodes CDR1 DFQATT and CDR2 SNEGSKA (reference sequence). The CDR3 loop is CRPLNGTGVYEQYF. CDR3 DNA sequence: TGCAGACCCTTAAACGGGACAGGTGTCTACGAGCAGTACTTC.

The V call is TRBV7-9, the J call TRBJ1-5; 8 nucleotides align to TRBD1. V was clipped by 8 bases and J by 7 bases; unmatched bases: 10. The CDR3 runs to 14 residues. Germline V gene lookup returns CDR1 SEHNR and CDR2 FQNEAQ (reference sequence). The CDR3 DNA reads TGTGCCAGCTCGACAGGGGACGAAGGACAGCCCCAGCATTTT. Its protein is CASSTGDEGQPQHF.

A few counts support this clonotype. The chain employs TRBV7-3 and TRBJ2-1; D gene ambiguous. CDR1 is SGHTA, CDR2 FQGTGA, per germline. The CDR3 totals 15 residues. The V end lost 1 base, the J end lost 2 bases, and 9 bases lay between the germline ends. CDR3 amino acids: CASSLSVGPYNEQFF. CDR3 in DNA: TGTGCCAGCAGCTTAAGCGTAGGGCCCTACAATGAGCAGTTCTTC.

J is TRBJ2-2 and V is TRBV11-1; no firm D call. Trimming took 3 bases from V and 10 from J, leaving 12 bases between them. Germline lookup yields CDR1 SGHAT and CDR2 FQDESV (reference sequence). This CDR3 region has 13 residues. CDR3 sequence: CASSFHRVAELFF. CDR3 nucleotides: TGTGCCAGCAGCTTTCATAGGGTCGCGGAGCTGTTTTTT.